A single T cell receptor beta chain is shown here with its context. These data are taken from a study of blood T cell repertoires in COVID-19. TCRdb keeps only in-frame clones here, not all; method: immunoSEQ multiplex PCR. This table has more than 250,000 clones, 70% to 90% appearing once. Trimming took 3 bases from V and 4 from J, leaving 6 bases between them. The CDR3 covers 12 residues. Germline V lookup: CDR1 SEHNR, CDR2 FQNEAQ (reference sequence). The chain joins TRBV7-9 to TRBJ1-2; no clear D gene. Sequencing was done on a sample of peripheral blood. The sequence was obtained from a young man who had recovered from COVID-19. CDR3 bases: TGTGCCAGCAGCTTGGGCTTCTATGGCTACACCTTC. Amino acid sequence: CASSLGFYGYTF.